This is a list of T cell receptor beta chains from one sample in a study of blood T cells in healthy people across ages. A single record per CDR3 protein comes from TCRdb applying MiXCR to the 5' RACE reads. This sample has approximately 1.5 million distinct CDR3 sequences; 34% occur once, and the top ten carry approximately 11%. The sample was blood. These receptors originate from a woman aged 30 to 39 in good health. CDR3s include the opening cysteine and the closing phenylalanine or tryptophan. The order of the fields is J gene, V gene, D gene, clone size, CDR3 DNA, CDR3 protein. The D gene is left open where the match is weak. Expanded clones get a size class; other rows say once, few or many, or leave the size out.

J: TRBJ1-2
V: TRBV10-1
D: TRBD1
size: NA
DNA: TGCGCCAGCAGTGAACACAGGGGAGTTGGCTACACCTTC
CDR3: CASSEHRGVGYTF

J: TRBJ2-4
V: TRBV27
D: TRBD2
size: NA
DNA: TGTGCCAGCAGTCCCGGGACTAGCGGGAGGGGAAGCCTGGGCAAAAACATTCAGTACTTC
CDR3: CASSPGTSGRGSLGKNIQYF

J: TRBJ2-7
V: TRBV5-6
D: NA
size: NA
DNA: TGTGCCAGCAGCTTGGTTGGTCAGGGGTTCAACGAGCAGTACTTC
CDR3: CASSLVGQGFNEQYF

J: TRBJ2-7
V: TRBV6-6
D: NA
size: NA
DNA: TGTGCCAGCAGTTACACTATTAGCTACGGGCAGTACTTC
CDR3: CASSYTISYGQYF

J: TRBJ2-1
V: TRBV6-2/TRBV6-3
D: TRBD1
size: NA
DNA: TGTGCCAGCAGTTCGAGGCAGGGGGCTATTTACAATGAGCAGTTCTTC
CDR3: CASSSRQGAIYNEQFF

J: TRBJ2-3
V: TRBV12-3/TRBV12-4
D: TRBD2
size: once
DNA: TGTGCCAGCAGTTTCTATGGTAGCGGGGGGTCCCGGCGGGCAGATACGGAGTATTTT
CDR3: CASSFYGSGGSRRADTEYF

J: TRBJ2-1
V: TRBV6-5
D: NA
size: NA
DNA: TGTGCCAGCACCTTAACCACTGGCGGGGTGGGGGATGAGCAGTTCTTC
CDR3: CASTLTTGGVGDEQFF

J: TRBJ2-3
V: TRBV25-1
D: NA
size: NA
DNA: TGTGCCGCGGCTCCCTGGTTCCTCACAGATACGCAGTATTTT
CDR3: CAAAPWFLTDTQYF

J: TRBJ2-4
V: TRBV29-1
D: TRBD2
size: many
DNA: TGCAGCGTTGAAGTTTATCTCAGACTAGCGGGAGTGGGAGCCAAAAACATTCAGTACTTC
CDR3: CSVEVYLRLAGVGAKNIQYF

J: TRBJ1-4
V: TRBV6-1
D: NA
size: NA
DNA: TGTGCCAGCGACGACCGACGGGATAATGAAAAACTGTTTTTT
CDR3: CASDDRRDNEKLFF

J: TRBJ2-3
V: TRBV20-1
D: TRBD2
size: NA
DNA: TGCAGTGCTTGGGGACTAGTCCCAGGTACGCAGTATTTT
CDR3: CSAWGLVPGTQYF

J: TRBJ2-1
V: TRBV28
D: NA
size: NA
DNA: TGTGCCAGCAGCAGAGTAGCCCCCATCAATGAGCAGTTCTTC
CDR3: CASSRVAPINEQFF

J: TRBJ2-1
V: TRBV27
D: TRBD2
size: few
DNA: TGTGCCAGCAGTTTAGGGGGGGTCTGGTACAATGAGCAGTTCTTC
CDR3: CASSLGGVWYNEQFF

J: TRBJ2-5
V: TRBV29-1
D: NA
size: many
DNA: TGCAGCGCTGCAGGGGAAGAGACCCAGTACTTC
CDR3: CSAAGEETQYF

J: TRBJ1-4
V: TRBV15
D: NA
size: NA
DNA: TGTGCCACCAGCAGAGATTGGGCAGGACGGGCACCTAATGAAAAACTGTTTTTT
CDR3: CATSRDWAGRAPNEKLFF

J: TRBJ2-1
V: TRBV4-1
D: TRBD2
size: few
DNA: TGCGCCAGCAGCCAGGGAGCGGGAACTTCCTACAATGAGCAGTTCTTC
CDR3: CASSQGAGTSYNEQFF

J: TRBJ2-3
V: TRBV29-1
D: NA
size: NA
DNA: TGCAGCGTTGAAGGGTGGGGCGGTGGGGGCACAGATACGCAGTATTTT
CDR3: CSVEGWGGGGTDTQYF

J: TRBJ2-4
V: TRBV5-1
D: NA
size: once
DNA: TGCGCCAGCAGCGGGGGCGGGGCCCATGCGGGGTTTCAGTACTTC
CDR3: CASSGGGAHAGFQYF

J: TRBJ1-1
V: TRBV20-1
D: NA
size: few
DNA: TGCAGTGCTAGCGCAGCTTTCTTT
CDR3: CSASAAFF

J: TRBJ2-5
V: TRBV10-2
D: NA
size: few
DNA: TGCGCCAGCAGTGAGTCGGGGTCCCCGTACTTC
CDR3: CASSESGSPYF

J: TRBJ2-1
V: TRBV3-1
D: TRBD2
size: NA
DNA: TGTGCCAGCAGCCAAGTCGCGGGGGGGCCCAGTGAGCAGTTCTTC
CDR3: CASSQVAGGPSEQFF

J: TRBJ2-4
V: TRBV18
D: NA
size: NA
DNA: TGTGCCAGCTCACCACCGATTAGAGGCAGTCTAGCCAAAAACATTCAGTACTTC
CDR3: CASSPPIRGSLAKNIQYF

J: TRBJ2-1
V: TRBV4-1
D: TRBD2
size: many
DNA: TGCGCCAGCAGCCAATGGCCGACGGGGGGGGCTTACAATGAGCAGTTCTTC
CDR3: CASSQWPTGGAYNEQFF

J: TRBJ2-7
V: TRBV12-3/TRBV12-4
D: TRBD1
size: NA
DNA: TGTGCCAGCAGGGAGGACAGGGCTTCCTACGAGCAGTACTTC
CDR3: CASREDRASYEQYF

J: TRBJ2-1
V: TRBV20-1
D: NA
size: NA
DNA: TGCAGTGCTAGGCGGGGGACGGGGGCAGGAAATGTGCAGTTCTTC
CDR3: CSARRGTGAGNVQFF